The rows below give T cell receptor beta chains drawn from one sample of a study of prognosis after radiotherapy for stage I lung cancer. MiXCR, applied by TCRdb to the multiplex PCR reads, yields one record per CDR3 protein. The repertoire holds about 31,000 distinct CDR3 sequences, with roughly two fifths as singletons. The input for sequencing was PBMCs, taken before or after stereotactic body radiation therapy (not recorded which). These receptors were collected from a donor aged 50 or older with non-small cell lung cancer. CDR3s leave out the opening cysteine and the closing phenylalanine or tryptophan.

TRBV6-1 | ASNVGAGSREKLF
TRBV7-2 | ASSLVGLQAYEQY
TRBV5-1 | ASSLERGGGEQF
TRBV11-3 | ASSLVGGAGSNVLT
TRBV11-2 | ASSLGLAGGGTDTQY
TRBV6-5 | ASSYTRGGTDTQY
TRBV3-1 | ASSGISGRTDTQY
TRBV11-1 | ASSGGLNNEQF
TRBV30 | AWSVGQGQF
TRBV5-1 | SSRFDPGGGQF
TRBV27 | ASSYGNTIY
TRBV30 | AWSVKGTYEQY
TRBV11-1 | ASSLGAGTSYEQY
TRBV19 | ASSMGQGDEQF
TRBV19 | ASSTGQGEETQY
TRBV2 | ASSRLTSDYGYT
TRBV18 | ASSRGTGVLYEQY
TRBV28 | ASRPALAGSYEQY
TRBV12-3/TRBV12-4 | ASGLGGSNDEQY
TRBV24-1 | ATSDSSGGAWGYNEQF
TRBV6-2/TRBV6-3 | ASNTGTGGSYEQY
TRBV2 | ASSEGGSGYEHY
TRBV27 | ASSLRGQAYEQY
TRBV20-1 | SARDAGTGANVLT
TRBV28 | ASRPALAGAYEQY
TRBV5-1 | ASSWNRDVGRYGYT
TRBV3-1 | ASSPRDRGFNSPLH
TRBV7-2 | ASSLGGRGGIRETQY
TRBV20-1 | SASQNGNYGYT
TRBV20-1 | SAEYPTSGSLLGQETQY
TRBV12-3/TRBV12-4 | ASRSSSNQPQH
TRBV5-1 | ASSLAGELYGNTIY
TRBV7-6 | ASSSSGSPDTQY
TRBV6-1 | ASIEGGLPAQLF